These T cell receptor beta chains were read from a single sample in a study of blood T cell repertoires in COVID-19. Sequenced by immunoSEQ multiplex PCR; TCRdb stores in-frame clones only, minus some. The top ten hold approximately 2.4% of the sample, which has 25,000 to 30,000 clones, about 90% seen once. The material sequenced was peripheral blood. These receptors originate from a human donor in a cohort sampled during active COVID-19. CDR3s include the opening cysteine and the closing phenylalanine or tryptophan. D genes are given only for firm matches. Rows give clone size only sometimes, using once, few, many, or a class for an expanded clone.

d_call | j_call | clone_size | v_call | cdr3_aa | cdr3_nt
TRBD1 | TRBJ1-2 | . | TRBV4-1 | CASSQAGTAYGYTF | TGCGCCAGCAGCCAAGCCGGGACAGCCTATGGCTACACCTTC
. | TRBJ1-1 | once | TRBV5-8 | CASSAGLANTEAFF | TGTGCCAGCAGCGCGGGACTGGCGAACACTGAAGCTTTCTTT
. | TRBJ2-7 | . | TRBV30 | CAWIRPNRLGQYF | TGTGCCTGGATACGACCGAACCGACTGGGGCAGTACTTC
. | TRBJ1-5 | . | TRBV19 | CASSSTGLNQPQHF | TGTGCCAGTAGTTCCACAGGTCTCAATCAGCCCCAGCATTTT
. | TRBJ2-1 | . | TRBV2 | CASVKADEQFF | TGTGCCAGCGTTAAGGCGGATGAGCAGTTCTTC
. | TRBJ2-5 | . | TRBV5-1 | CASSSNFQETQYF | TGCGCCAGCAGCTCTAACTTTCAAGAGACCCAGTACTTC
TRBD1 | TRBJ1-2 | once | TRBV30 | CAWRRQGTNYGYTF | TGTGCCTGGAGGAGACAGGGTACTAACTATGGCTACACCTTC
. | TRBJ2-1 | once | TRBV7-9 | CASIVDQGRRNEQFF | TGTGCCAGCATCGTCGACCAGGGTAGGAGAAATGAGCAGTTCTTC
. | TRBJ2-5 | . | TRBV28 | CASSSIEETQYF | TGTGCCAGCAGTTCCATAGAAGAGACCCAGTACTTC
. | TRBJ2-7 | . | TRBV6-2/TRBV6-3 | CASSYSRRGAYEQYF | TGTGCCAGCAGTTACTCGCGCAGGGGCGCCTACGAGCAGTACTTC
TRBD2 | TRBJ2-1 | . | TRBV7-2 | CASSQAGAQYNEQFF | TGTGCCAGCAGCCAAGCGGGGGCCCAATACAATGAGCAGTTCTTC
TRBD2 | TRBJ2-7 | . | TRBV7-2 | CASSHSGAGTYEQYF | TGTGCCAGCAGCCATAGCGGGGCCGGAACCTACGAGCAGTACTTC
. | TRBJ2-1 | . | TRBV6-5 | CASSYGGSTEQFF | TGTGCCAGCAGTTACGGGGGCTCAACTGAGCAGTTCTTC
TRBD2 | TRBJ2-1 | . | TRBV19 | CASSIRPPKRGWYNEQFF | TGTGCCAGTAGTATCCGCCCACCTAAGCGGGGTTGGTACAATGAGCAGTTCTTC
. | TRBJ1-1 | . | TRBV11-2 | CASSVQENTEAFF | TGTGCCAGCAGCGTACAGGAGAACACTGAAGCTTTCTTT
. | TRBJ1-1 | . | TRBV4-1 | CASSQAPDPGEAFF | TGCGCCAGCAGCCAAGCCCCAGATCCCGGAGAGGCTTTCTTT
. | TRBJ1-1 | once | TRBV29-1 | CSHLGDANTEAFF | TGCAGTCACCTAGGAGACGCTAACACTGAAGCTTTCTTT
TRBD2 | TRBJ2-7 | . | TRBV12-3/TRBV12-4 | CASSWTSGYEQYF | TGTGCCAGCAGCTGGACTAGCGGCTACGAGCAGTACTTC
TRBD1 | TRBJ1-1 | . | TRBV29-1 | CSATGQGHRRNTEAFF | TGCAGCGCGACGGGACAGGGGCACCGAAGGAACACTGAAGCTTTCTTT
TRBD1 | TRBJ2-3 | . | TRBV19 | CASSNRGLTDTQYF | TGTGCCAGTAGTAACAGGGGGCTCACAGATACGCAGTATTTT
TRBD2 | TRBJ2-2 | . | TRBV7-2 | CASSLGLAGYTGELFF | TGTGCCAGCAGCTTAGGCCTAGCGGGCTACACCGGGGAGCTGTTTTTT
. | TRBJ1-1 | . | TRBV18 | CASSPPQVGTEAFF | TGTGCCAGCTCACCACCGCAGGTTGGGACTGAAGCTTTCTTT
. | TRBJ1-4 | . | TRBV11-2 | CASNQRGLNEKLFF | TGTGCCAGCAACCAGCGGGGGCTTAATGAAAAACTGTTTTTT
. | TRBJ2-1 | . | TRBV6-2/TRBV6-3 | CASSYSYREMRQYEQFF | TGTGCCAGCAGTTACTCCTACAGGGAGATGCGACAATATGAGCAGTTCTTC
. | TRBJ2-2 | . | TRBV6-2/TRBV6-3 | CASSYRGTWSNTGELFF | TGTGCCAGCAGTTACCGGGGAACTTGGTCGAACACCGGGGAGCTGTTTTTT
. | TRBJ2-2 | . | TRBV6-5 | CATVPGNTGELFF | TGTGCCACCGTACCAGGGAACACCGGGGAGCTGTTTTTT
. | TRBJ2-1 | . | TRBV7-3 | CASSLNRAEQFF | TGTGCCAGCAGCTTAAACCGAGCTGAGCAGTTCTTC
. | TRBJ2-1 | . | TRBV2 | CASSADGGGEQFF | TGTGCCAGCAGTGCTGACGGCGGAGGGGAGCAGTTCTTC
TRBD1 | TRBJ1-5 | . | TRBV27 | CASSLSPGTGSGQPQHF | TGTGCCAGCAGTTTAAGCCCCGGGACAGGGTCGGGTCAGCCCCAGCATTTT
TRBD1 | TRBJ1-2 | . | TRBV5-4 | CASSRQGWDGYTF | TGTGCCAGCAGCCGACAGGGGTGGGATGGCTACACCTTC
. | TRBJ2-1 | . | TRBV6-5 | CASSYPAPGEQFF | TGTGCCAGCAGTTACCCCGCCCCAGGGGAGCAGTTCTTC
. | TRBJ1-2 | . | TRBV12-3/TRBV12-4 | CASSWSSFYGYTF | TGTGCCAGCAGTTGGAGTTCGTTCTATGGCTACACCTTC
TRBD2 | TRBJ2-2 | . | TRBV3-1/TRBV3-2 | CASSLFTSGAGTGELFF | TGTGCCAGCAGCCTCTTTACTAGCGGGGCCGGCACCGGGGAGCTGTTTTTT
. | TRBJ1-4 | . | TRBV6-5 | CASSYSTGTGVGKLFF | TGTGCCAGCAGTTACTCAACTGGGACGGGGGTTGGGAAACTGTTTTTT
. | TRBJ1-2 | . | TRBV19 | CASRIDDRNGYTF | TGTGCCAGTAGGATCGACGACAGGAATGGCTACACCTTC
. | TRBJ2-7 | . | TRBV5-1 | CASSLAQGPSYEQYF | TGCGCCAGCAGCTTGGCCCAGGGCCCATCCTACGAGCAGTACTTC
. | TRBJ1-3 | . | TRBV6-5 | CASRGTYSGNTIYF | TGTGCCAGCAGGGGGACTTACTCTGGAAACACCATATATTTT
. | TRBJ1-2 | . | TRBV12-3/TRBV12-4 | CASSLSGSGYTF | TGTGCCAGCAGTTTATCGGGGAGTGGCTACACCTTC
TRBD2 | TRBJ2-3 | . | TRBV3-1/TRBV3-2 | CASSQVGGAIADTQYF | TGTGCCAGCAGCCAAGTCGGGGGGGCCATCGCGGATACGCAGTATTTT
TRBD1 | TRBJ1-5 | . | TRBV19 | CASTSRDRDNQPQHF | TGTGCCAGTACGAGCCGGGACAGGGACAATCAGCCCCAGCATTTT
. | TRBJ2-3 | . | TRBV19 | CASRPGIGDTQYF | TGTGCCAGTAGGCCCGGGATCGGAGATACGCAGTATTTT
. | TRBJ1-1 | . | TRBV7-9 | CASSFGVESEAFF | TGTGCCAGCAGCTTCGGGGTGGAGTCTGAAGCTTTCTTT
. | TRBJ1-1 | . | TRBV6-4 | CASSENPGVGTEAFF | TGTGCCAGCAGCGAAAACCCAGGGGTAGGCACTGAAGCTTTCTTT
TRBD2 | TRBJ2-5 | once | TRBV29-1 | CSATTSGGETQYF | TGCAGCGCCACGACTAGCGGGGGGGAGACCCAGTACTTC
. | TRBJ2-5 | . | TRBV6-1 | CASSVSHSPSEGTQYF | TGTGCCAGCAGTGTATCTCACAGCCCTTCGGAGGGGACCCAGTACTTC
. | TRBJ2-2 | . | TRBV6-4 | CASSGDTNTGELFF | TGTGCCAGCAGTGGCGATACGAACACCGGGGAGCTGTTTTTT
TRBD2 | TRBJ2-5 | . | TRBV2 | CASSTGLAGQETQYF | TGTGCCAGCAGCACGGGACTAGCAGGACAAGAGACCCAGTACTTC
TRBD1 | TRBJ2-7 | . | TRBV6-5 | CASTQTGDLREQYF | TGTGCCAGCACCCAGACAGGGGACCTCCGCGAGCAGTACTTC